This TCR beta chain was documented in a study of blood T cell repertoires in COVID-19. Study-level background: PBMCs, B-cell-depleted T cells, or T cells provided the cDNA or gDNA that made up the material.

The CDR3 extends over 11 amino acids. CDR1 is DFQATT and CDR2 is SNEGSKA in the germline V gene (reference sequence). V shed 6 bases and J shed 4 bases, with 9 bases lying between them. Produced via immunoSEQ multiplex PCR; TCRdb's table is partial and in-frame only. The sample yields some 430,000 clones, roughly 91% seen once. Recovered status applied to Cohort 3 donors who had two consecutive negative PCRs. It also applied to those with clearance or with symptom resolution. Material: PBMCs or T cells enriched from blood (not recorded which). This clonotype originated in a man aged 18 to 30 who had recovered from COVID-19. The chain carries TRBV20-1 and TRBJ1-1; D not resolved. The CDR3 loop reads CSAVTSTEAFF. CDR3 bases: TGCAGTGCGGTTACCAGCACTGAAGCTTTCTTT.